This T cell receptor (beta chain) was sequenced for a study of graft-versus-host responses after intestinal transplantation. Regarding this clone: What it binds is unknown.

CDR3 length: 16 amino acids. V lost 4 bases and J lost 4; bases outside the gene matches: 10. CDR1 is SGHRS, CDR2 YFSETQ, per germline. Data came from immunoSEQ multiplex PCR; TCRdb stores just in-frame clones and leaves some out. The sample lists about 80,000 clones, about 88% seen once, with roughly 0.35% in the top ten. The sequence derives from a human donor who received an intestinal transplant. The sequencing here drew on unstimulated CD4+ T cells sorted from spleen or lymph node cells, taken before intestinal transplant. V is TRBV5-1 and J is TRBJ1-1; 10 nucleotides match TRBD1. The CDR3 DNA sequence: TGCGCCAGCAGCGGGACAGGGGAATTGGTACGCACTGAAGCTTTCTTT. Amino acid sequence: CASSGTGELVRTEAFF.